The next 8 T cell receptor beta chains were all read from a single sample in a study of blood T cell repertoires in COVID-19. Method: immunoSEQ multiplex PCR; TCRdb's copy keeps in-frame clones and lacks some. Here the sample spans under 300,000 clones, around 90% being singletons. Sequencing was carried out using PBMCs or T cells enriched from blood (not recorded which). These receptor sequences come from a middle-aged woman who had recovered from COVID-19.

The CDR3 spells CASSPGQVGYTF. The CDR3 DNA is TGCGCCAGCAGCCCGGGACAGGTCGGCTACACCTTC. V usage is TRBV5-1 and J usage is TRBJ1-2; TRBD1 matches at 8 bases. Unmatched junction bases numbered 4, after V lost 4 bases and J lost 8 bases. Germline V gene data show CDR1 as SGHRS and CDR2 as YFSETQ. CDR3 length: 12 amino acids.

V gene TRBV20-1 combines with J gene TRBJ1-2; D remains unclear. From germline, CDR1 is DFQATT and CDR2 SNEGSKA (reference sequence). CDR3 length equals 11 residues. Trimming took 3 bases from V and 7 from J, leaving 9 bases between them. CDR3 in amino acids: CSASIEGGYTF. CDR3 nucleotide sequence: TGCAGTGCTAGTATAGAGGGTGGCTACACCTTC.

The chain is built from TRBV5-1 and TRBJ1-6; D unclear. This CDR3 region has 16 residues. V was shortened by 0 bases and J by 2 bases, with 9 bases between the two germline ends. Germline CDR1 reads SGHRS; CDR2 reads YFSETQ. CDR3 protein: CASSLELATYNSPLHF. CDR3 DNA sequence: TGCGCCAGCAGCTTGGAGCTAGCTACCTATAATTCACCCCTCCACTTT.

The chain links TRBV30 to TRBJ1-1, with TRBD1 matching over 7 bases. The J segment lost 5 bases and the V segment lost 6 bases, leaving 9 bases of the junction unmatched. CDR3 length: 13 residues. CDR1 is GTSNPN and CDR2 is SVGIG in the germline V gene (reference sequence). The CDR3 protein is CACTTGTATEAFF. The CDR3, as DNA: TGTGCCTGCACAACCGGGACAGCTACTGAAGCTTTCTTT. Full variable domain (rest looked up from reference TRBV30 and TRBJ1-1): SQTIHQWPATLVQPVGSPLSLECTVEGTSNPNLYWYRQAAGRGLQLLFYSVGIGQISSEVPQNLSASRPQDRQFILSSKKLLLSDSGFYLCACTTGTATEAFFGQGTRLTVV.

The CDR3 DNA sequence: TGTGCCAGTAGTATAGATGGACAGACATATGGCTACACCTTC. Amino acids: CASSIDGQTYGYTF. The chain carries TRBV19 and TRBJ1-2; a weak D match, TRBD1 (6 bases). Germline CDR1 and CDR2: LNHDA and SQIVND (reference sequence). The germline V and J ends were trimmed by 0 bases and 5 bases, with 10 bases remaining between them. The CDR3 consists of 14 residues.

The CDR3 is CASSPSGFGSPLHF. The CDR3 DNA reads TGTGCCAGCAGCCCCTCGGGTTTCGGCTCACCCCTCCACTTT. This rearrangement joins TRBV11-2 to TRBJ1-6; D not resolved. This CDR3 comprises 14 residues. CDR1 is SGHAT and CDR2 is FQNNGV in the germline V gene. V was pared by 5 bases and J by 10 bases, with 15 bases between. Full variable domain (outside the CDR3, taken from reference TRBV11-2 and TRBJ1-6): EAGVAQSPRYKIIEKRQSVAFWCNPISGHATLYWYQQILGQGPKLLIQFQNNGVVDDSQLPKDRFSAERLKGVDSTLKIQPAKLEDSAVYLCASSPSGFGSPLHFGNGTRLTVT.

V gene TRBV27 combines with J gene TRBJ1-2; 9 nucleotides match TRBD1. J lost 8 bases, V lost 3 bases, and 7 bases had no gene match. This CDR3 has 14 residues. CDR1 MNHEY and CDR2 SMNVEV come from the germline V gene (reference sequence). The CDR3 reads CASSLDRGGSGYTF. As DNA, the CDR3 is TGTGCCAGCAGTTTGGACAGGGGAGGAAGCGGCTACACCTTC.

This chain uses TRBV12-3 or TRBV12-4 with TRBJ2-3, with D possibly TRBD2 on 6 matching bases. The CDR3 sequence is 13 residues long. Trimming removed 7 bases at V and 4 bases at J, with 12 bases between. The CDR3 coding sequence is TGTGCCAGCAAGGCTGGGGGGTCAGATACGCAGTATTTT. Translating gives CASKAGGSDTQYF.